This TCR beta chain was found in a study of Ad26.COV2.S vaccination and SARS-CoV-2 variants (dated by TCRdb to about 2021). About the full investigation: Sequencing of the TCRbeta repertoire served to evaluate the specificity and breadth of SARS-CoV-2-reactive T cell receptors following Ad26.COV2.S vaccination. A total of 32 samples were included in the TCR-sequenced set, comprising around 19 Ad26.COV2.S vaccine recipients, 5 placebo recipients and 8 SARS-CoV-2 convalescent individuals. The paper as a whole reports these results and caveats: The authors noted that the TCR breadth and depth analyses may have underestimated total T cell responses. Non-spike TCR breadth was comparable between vaccine and placebo recipients, consistent with the vaccine containing only spike. Spike-specific TCR breadth was higher in Ad26.COV2.S recipients than in placebo recipients (P = 0.0014). Substantial breadth of spike-specific CD8+ and CD4+ T cell responses was reported after vaccination.

Sample time point, as interpreted from the label and publication: individuals recovered from natural SARS-CoV-2 infection. The immunoSEQ Assay was used to sequence TCRbeta CDR3 regions. After extraction, genomic DNA underwent amplification by bias-controlled multiplex PCR, followed by high-throughput sequencing. Per the source publication's procedure: To quantify the absolute abundance of every unique TCRbeta CDR3 region, sequences were collapsed and filtered. T cell fraction was estimated by normalization of TCRbeta template counts to usable DNA, with usable DNA being measured through amplification of reference genes present in all nucleated cells. Repertoire TCRs were annotated as SARS-CoV-2-specific by exact matching of V gene, CDR3 amino acid sequence and J gene to a known reactive TCR set. The reference SARS-CoV-2 TCR set was derived from MIRA and filtered for enrichment in COVID-19-positive ImmuneCODE repertoires, a step that removed public or cross-reactive TCRs. Using the MIRA antigens, annotated TCRs were further analysed by specific ORF or by position within an ORF. Breadth was defined as the number of annotated unique rearrangements divided by the total number of unique productive rearrangements, and depth was defined as the summed frequency of the annotated unique rearrangements. Two-sided Wilcoxon rank-sum tests were applied when comparing TCR breadth between groups. The clones in this table, taken by TCRdb from immuneACCESS, are in-frame only. Not every clone is retained; where verified, under half of the shortfall comes from an unresolved V gene, and the cause of the rest is unknown. That table furnishes V, J and clone size, whereas the DNA furnished D and trimming. The sample table lists 300,000 to 400,000 clones, about 91% of them with a count of one. Around 4% of the sample is held by the ten biggest clonotypes.

Concerning this clone: No antigen is known for it. No much larger clone exists at a distance of one base, and base qualities are not known.

This TCR was sampled from a human donor who had recovered from COVID-19. This sample comprised peripheral blood, obtained after recovery from COVID-19.

DNA sequence: TGTGCCACCAGTGATCCCCGGGGGGGTACGCAGTATTTT. Its coded protein is CATSDPRGGTQYF. Recombination joined TRBV24-1 with TRBJ2-3; 8 bases in the junction line up with TRBD2. Trimming accounts for 3 bases at V and 8 bases at J, while the number of junction bases matched to no gene is 3. CDR1 is given as KGHDR and CDR2 as SFDVKD, both from the germline V gene. The CDR3 runs 13 amino acids, cysteine and phenylalanine included. Kept here is only the CDR3 DNA, which spans 39 bases and is read in frame from base 1.